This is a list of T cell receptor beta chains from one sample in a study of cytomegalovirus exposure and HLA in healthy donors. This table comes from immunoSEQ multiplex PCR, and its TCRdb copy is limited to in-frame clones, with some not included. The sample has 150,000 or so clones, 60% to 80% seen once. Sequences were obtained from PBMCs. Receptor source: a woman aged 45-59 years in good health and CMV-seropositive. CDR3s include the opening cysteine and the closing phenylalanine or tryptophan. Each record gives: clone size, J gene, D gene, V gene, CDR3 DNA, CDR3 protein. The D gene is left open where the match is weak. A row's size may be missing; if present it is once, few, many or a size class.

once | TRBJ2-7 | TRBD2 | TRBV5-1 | TGCGCCAGCAGCTTGGGGACGGGACTAGCGGGAGTCTACGAGCAGTACTTC | CASSLGTGLAGVYEQYF
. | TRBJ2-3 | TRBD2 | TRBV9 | TGTGCCAGCAGCGTAGGTAGCCGGGGGGGCACAGATACGCAGTATTTT | CASSVGSRGGTDTQYF
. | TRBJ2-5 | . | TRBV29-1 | TGCAGCGTTGTCGGGGGGCACCAAGAGACCCAGTACTTC | CSVVGGHQETQYF
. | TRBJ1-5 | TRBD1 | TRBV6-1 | TGTGCCAGCAGTGCCCGGACAGGGGGAAAGAGTCAGCCCCAGCATTTT | CASSARTGGKSQPQHF
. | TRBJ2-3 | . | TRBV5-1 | TGCGCCAGCAGCGGGGGGTCTAGCACAGATACGCAGTATTTT | CASSGGSSTDTQYF
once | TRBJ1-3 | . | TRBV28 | TGTGCCAGCAGCCCGGGGGGGGGATACTCTGGAAACACCATATATTTT | CASSPGGGYSGNTIYF
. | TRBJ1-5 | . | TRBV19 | TGTGCCAGTAGGCGATGGTCGGGCAATCAGCCCCAGCATTTT | CASRRWSGNQPQHF
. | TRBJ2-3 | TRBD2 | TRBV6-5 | TGTGCCAGCAGTCAACCGGGACTAGGAGATACGCAGTATTTT | CASSQPGLGDTQYF
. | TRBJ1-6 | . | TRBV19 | TGTGCCAGTAGTATGGGGGCCGATAATTCACCCCTCCACTTT | CASSMGADNSPLHF
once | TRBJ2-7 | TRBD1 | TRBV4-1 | TGCGCCAGCAGCCAAGAGGGGACAGCGGTCTACGAGCAGTACTTC | CASSQEGTAVYEQYF
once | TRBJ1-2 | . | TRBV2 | TGTGCCAGCAGTGAAACAGGAAACTATGGCTACACCTTC | CASSETGNYGYTF
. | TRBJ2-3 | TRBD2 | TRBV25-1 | TGTGCCAGCAGTGAATTTCGGGGTAGCGGGGGGCGTGGAGATACGCAGTATTTT | CASSEFRGSGGRGDTQYF
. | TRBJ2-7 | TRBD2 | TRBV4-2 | TGTGCCAGCAGCCAAGATCGCTACGGGAGGGCCCACGGAGAGCAGTACTTC | CASSQDRYGRAHGEQYF
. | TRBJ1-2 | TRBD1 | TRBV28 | TGTGCCGGAGTGGGGGCCTTGGGGGCTAGGGGACAGGGATATGGCTACACCTTC | CAGVGALGARGQGYGYTF
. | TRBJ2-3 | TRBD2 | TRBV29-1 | TGCAGCGTTGTTCTAGCGGGAGGTCCCACAGATACGCAGTATTTT | CSVVLAGGPTDTQYF
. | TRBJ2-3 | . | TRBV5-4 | TGTGCCAGCAGCCCGGTACTTGACACAGATACGCAGTATTTT | CASSPVLDTDTQYF
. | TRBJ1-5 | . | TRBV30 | TGTGCCTGGAGCCGGGATAGCAATCAGCCCCAGCATTTT | CAWSRDSNQPQHF
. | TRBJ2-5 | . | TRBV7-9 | TGTGCCAGCAGTCTAACAGGGCATCAAGAGACCCAGTACTTC | CASSLTGHQETQYF
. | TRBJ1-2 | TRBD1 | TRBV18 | TGTGCCAGCTCACCGAACCGGGGTAGACGGGACAGCTATGGCTACACCTTC | CASSPNRGRRDSYGYTF
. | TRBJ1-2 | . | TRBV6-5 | TGTGCCAGCGGAGTGTACTATGGCTACACCTTC | CASGVYYGYTF
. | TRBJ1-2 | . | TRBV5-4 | TGTGCCAGCAGCTTGGACGGCTATGGCTACACCTTC | CASSLDGYGYTF
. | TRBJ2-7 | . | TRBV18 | TGTGCCAGCTCACCACCGAGGCAGGGAGGTCGTTACGAGCAGTACTTC | CASSPPRQGGRYEQYF
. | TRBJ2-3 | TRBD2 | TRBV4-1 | TGCGCCAGCAGCCAGAACGGCGGGGGGGCCCCAGATACGCAGTATTTT | CASSQNGGGAPDTQYF